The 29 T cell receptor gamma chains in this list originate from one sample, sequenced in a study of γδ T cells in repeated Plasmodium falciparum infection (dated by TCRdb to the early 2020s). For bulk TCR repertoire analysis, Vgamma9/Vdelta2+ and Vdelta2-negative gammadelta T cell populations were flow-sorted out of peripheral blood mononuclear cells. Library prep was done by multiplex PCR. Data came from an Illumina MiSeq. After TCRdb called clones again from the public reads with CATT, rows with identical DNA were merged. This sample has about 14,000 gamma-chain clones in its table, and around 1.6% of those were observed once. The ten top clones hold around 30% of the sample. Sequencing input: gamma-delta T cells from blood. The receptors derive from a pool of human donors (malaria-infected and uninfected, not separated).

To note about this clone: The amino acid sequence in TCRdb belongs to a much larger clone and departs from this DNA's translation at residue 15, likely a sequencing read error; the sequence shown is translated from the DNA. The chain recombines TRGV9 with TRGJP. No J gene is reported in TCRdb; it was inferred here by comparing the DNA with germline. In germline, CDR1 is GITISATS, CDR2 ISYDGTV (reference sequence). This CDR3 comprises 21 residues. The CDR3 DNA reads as TGTGCCTTGTGGGAGCCGGCACCGGAGGCGATGCAAGAGTTGGACAAAAAAATCAAGGTATTT. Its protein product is CALWEPAPEAMQELDKKIKVF.

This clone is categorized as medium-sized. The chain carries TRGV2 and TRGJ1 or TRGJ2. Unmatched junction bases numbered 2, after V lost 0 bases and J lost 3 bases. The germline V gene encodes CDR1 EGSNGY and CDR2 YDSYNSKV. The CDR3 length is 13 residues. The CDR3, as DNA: TGTGCCACCTGGGACGGGCTTTATTATAAGAAACTCTTT. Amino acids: CATWDGLYYKKLF.

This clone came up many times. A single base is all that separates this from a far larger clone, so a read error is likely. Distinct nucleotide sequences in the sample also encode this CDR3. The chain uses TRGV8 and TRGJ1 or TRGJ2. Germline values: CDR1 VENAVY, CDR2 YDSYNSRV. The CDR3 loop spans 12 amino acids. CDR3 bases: TGTGCCACCTGGGTGCGTCGATATAAGAAGCTCTTT. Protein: CATWVRRYKKLF.

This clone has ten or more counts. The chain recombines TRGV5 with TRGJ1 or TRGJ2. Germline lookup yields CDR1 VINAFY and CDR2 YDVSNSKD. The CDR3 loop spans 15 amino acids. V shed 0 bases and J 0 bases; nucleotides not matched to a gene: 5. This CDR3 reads CATWDRLGNYYKKLF. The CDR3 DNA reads TGTGCCACCTGGGACAGGCTCGGGAATTATTATAAGAAACTCTTT.

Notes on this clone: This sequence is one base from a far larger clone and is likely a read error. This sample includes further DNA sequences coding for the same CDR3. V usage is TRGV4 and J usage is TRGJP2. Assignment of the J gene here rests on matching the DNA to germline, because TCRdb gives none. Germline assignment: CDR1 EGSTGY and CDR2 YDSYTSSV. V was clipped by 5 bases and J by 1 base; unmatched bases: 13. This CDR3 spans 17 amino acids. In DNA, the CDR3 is TGTGCCACCTGGGCCCATCATCCTCGTAGTAGTGATTGGATCAAGACGTTT. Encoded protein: CATWAHHPRSSDWIKTF.

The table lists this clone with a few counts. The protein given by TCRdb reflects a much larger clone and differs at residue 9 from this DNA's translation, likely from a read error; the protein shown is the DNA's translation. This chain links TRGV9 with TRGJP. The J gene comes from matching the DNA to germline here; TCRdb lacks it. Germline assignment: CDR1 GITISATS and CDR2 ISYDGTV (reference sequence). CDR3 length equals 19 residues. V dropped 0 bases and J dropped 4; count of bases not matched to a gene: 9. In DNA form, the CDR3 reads TGTGCCTTGTGGGAGGTGCATCGCCTTCAAGAGTTGGGCAAAAAAATCAAGGTATTT. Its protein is CALWEVHRLQELGKKIKVF.

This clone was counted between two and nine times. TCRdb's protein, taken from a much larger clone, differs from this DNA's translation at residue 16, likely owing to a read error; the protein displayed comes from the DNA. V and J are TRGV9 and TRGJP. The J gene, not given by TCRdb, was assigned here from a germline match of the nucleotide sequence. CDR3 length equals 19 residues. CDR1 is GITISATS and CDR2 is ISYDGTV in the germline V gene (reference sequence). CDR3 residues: CALWDHPEGQELGKKSKVF. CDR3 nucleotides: TGTGCCTTGTGGGACCACCCAGAGGGTCAAGAGTTGGGCAAAAAAAGCAAGGTATTT.

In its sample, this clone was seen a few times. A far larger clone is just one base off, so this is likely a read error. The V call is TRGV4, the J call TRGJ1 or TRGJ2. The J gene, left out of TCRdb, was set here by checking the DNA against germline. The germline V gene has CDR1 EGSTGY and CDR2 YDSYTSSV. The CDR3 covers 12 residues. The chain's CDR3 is CATWDRTNKKLF. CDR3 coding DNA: TGCGCCACCTGGGATAGGACGAATAAGAAACTCTTT.

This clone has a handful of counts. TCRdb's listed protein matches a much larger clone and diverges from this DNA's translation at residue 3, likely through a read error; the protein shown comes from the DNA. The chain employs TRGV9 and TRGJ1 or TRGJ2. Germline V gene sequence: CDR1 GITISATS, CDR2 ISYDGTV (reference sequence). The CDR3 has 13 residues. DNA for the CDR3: TGTGCCTTTTGGGAGGTCTTTTGGGATAAGAAACTCTTT. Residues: CAFWEVFWDKKLF.

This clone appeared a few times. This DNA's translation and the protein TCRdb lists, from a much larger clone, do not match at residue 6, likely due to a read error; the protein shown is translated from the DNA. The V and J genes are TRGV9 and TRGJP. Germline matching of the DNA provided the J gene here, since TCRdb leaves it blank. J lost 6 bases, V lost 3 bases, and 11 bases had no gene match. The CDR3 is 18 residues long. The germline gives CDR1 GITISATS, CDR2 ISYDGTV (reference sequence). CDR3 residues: CALWELRHGELGKKIKVF. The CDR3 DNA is TGTGCCTTGTGGGAGCTCCGCCATGGAGAGTTGGGCAAAAAAATCAAGGTATTT.

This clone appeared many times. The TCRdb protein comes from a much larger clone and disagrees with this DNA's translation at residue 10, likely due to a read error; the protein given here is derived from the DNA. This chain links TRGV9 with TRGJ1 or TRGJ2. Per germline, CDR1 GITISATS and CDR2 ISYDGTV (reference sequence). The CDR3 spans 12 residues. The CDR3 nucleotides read TGTGCCTTGTGGGAGGTGCACTATAAGGAACTCTTT. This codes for CALWEVHYKELF.

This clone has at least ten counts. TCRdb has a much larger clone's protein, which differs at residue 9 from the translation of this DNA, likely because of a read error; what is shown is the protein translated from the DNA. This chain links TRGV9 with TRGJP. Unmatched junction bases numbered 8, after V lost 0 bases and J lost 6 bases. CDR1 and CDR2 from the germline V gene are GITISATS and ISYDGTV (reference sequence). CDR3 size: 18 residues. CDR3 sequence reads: CALWEVSPRELGKKIKVF. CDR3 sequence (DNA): TGTGCCTTGTGGGAGGTGTCCCCTCGAGAGTTGGGCAAAAAAATCAAGGTATTT.

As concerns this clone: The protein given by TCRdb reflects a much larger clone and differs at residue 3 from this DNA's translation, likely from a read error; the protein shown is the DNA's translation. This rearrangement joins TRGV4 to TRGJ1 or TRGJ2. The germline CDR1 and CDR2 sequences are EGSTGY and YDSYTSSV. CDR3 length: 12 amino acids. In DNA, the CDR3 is TGTGCCGCCTGGGATGGGGCTTATAAGAAACTCTTT. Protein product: CAAWDGAYKKLF.

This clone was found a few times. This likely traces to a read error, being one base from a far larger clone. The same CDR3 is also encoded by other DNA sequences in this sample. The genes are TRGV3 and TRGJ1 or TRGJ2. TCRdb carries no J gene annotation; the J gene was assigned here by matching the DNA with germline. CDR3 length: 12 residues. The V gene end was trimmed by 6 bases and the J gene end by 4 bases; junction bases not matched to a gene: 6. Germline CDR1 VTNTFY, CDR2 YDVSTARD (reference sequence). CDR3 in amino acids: CATWFHYYKKLF. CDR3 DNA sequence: TGTGCCACCTGGTTCCACTATTATAAGAAACTCTTT.

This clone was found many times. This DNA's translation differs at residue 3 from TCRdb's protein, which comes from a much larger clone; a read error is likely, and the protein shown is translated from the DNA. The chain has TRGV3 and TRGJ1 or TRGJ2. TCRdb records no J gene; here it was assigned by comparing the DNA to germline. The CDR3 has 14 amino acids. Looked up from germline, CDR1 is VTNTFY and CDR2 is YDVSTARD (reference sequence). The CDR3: CAAWDRRDYYKKLF. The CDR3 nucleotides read TGTGCCGCCTGGGACAGGCGAGATTATTATAAGAAACTCTTT.

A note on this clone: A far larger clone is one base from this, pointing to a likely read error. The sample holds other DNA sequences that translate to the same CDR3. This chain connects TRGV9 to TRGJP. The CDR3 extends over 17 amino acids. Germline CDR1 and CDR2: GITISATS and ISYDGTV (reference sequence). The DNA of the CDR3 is TGTGCCTTGTGGGAGGAGATACAAGAGTTGGGCAAAAAAATCAAGGTGTTT. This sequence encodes CALWEEIQELGKKIKVF.

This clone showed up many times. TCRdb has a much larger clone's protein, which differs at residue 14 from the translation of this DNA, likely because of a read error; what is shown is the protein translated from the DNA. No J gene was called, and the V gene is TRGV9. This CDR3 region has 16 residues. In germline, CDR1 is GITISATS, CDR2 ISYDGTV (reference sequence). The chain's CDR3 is CALWEAIGLGKKIEVF. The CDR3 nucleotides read TGTGCCTTGTGGGAGGCAATTGGGTTGGGCAAAAAAATCGAGGTATTT.

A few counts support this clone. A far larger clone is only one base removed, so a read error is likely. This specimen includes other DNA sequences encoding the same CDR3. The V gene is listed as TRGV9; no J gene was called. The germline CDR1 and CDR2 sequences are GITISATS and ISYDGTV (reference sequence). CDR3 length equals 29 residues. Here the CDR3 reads CALWEVQKVGLAVEQHWLSQVSIGRIQHF. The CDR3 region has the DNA TGTGCCTTGTGGGAGGTGCAGAAGGTGGGATTGGCGGTGGAACAACACTGGTTGTCACAGGTAAGTATCGGAAGAATACAACATTTC.

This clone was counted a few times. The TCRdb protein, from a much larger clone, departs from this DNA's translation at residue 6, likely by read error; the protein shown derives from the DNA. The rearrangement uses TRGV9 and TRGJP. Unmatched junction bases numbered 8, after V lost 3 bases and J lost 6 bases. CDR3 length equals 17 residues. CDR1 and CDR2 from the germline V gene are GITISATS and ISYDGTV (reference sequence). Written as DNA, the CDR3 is TGTGCCTTGTGGGAGTTTGGTGGAGAGTTGGGCAAAAAAATCAAGGTATTT. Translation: CALWEFGGELGKKIKVF.

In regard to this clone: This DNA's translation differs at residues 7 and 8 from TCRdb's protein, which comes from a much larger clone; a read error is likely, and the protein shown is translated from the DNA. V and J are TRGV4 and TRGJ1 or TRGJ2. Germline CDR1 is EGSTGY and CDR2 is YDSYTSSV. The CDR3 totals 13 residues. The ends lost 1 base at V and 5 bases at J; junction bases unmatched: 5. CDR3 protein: CATWDGQHYKKLF. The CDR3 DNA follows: TGTGCCACCTGGGATGGCCAACATTATAAGAAACTCTTT.

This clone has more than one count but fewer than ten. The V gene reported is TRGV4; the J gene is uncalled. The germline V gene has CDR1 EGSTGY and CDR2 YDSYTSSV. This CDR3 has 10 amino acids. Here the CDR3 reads CATWTHVGLF. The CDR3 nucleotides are TGTGCCACCTGGACTCATGTGGGACTCTTT.

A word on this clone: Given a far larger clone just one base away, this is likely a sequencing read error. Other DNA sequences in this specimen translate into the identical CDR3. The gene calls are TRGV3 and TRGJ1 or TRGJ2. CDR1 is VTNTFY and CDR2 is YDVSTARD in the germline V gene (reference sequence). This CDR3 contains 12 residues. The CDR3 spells CATWDSYYKKLF. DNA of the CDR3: TGTGCCACCTGGGACAGCTATTATAAGAAGCTCTTT.

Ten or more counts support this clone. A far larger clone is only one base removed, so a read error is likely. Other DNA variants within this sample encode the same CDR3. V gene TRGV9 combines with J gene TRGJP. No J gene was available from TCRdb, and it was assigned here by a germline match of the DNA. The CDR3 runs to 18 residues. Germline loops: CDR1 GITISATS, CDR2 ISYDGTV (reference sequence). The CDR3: CALWEVSPQELGKKIKVF. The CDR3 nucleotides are TGTGCCTTGTGGGAGGTGTCCCCTCAAGAGTTGGGCAAGAAAATCAAGGTATTT.

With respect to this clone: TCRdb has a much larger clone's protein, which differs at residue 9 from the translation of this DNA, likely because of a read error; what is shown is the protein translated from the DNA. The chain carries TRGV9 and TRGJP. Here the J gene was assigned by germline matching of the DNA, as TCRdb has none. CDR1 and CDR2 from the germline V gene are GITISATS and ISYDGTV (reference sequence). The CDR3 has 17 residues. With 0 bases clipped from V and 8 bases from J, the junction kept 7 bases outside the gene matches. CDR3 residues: CALWEVREKLGKKIKVF. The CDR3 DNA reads TGTGCCTTGTGGGAGGTGCGGGAAAAGTTGGGCAAAAAAATCAAGGTATTT.

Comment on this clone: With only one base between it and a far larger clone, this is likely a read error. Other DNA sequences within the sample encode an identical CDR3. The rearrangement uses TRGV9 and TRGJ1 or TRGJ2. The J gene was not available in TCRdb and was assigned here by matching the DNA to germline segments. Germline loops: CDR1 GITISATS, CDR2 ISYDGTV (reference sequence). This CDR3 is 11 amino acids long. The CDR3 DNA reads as TGCGCCTTGTGGGAGGTTATGAAGAAACTCTTT. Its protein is CALWEVMKKLF.

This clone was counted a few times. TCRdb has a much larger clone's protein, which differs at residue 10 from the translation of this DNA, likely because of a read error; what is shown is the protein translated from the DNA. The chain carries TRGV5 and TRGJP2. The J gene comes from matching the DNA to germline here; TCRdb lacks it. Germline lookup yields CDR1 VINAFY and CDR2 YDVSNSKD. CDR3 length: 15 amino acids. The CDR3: CATWDSSRSEWIKTF. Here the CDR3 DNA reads TGTGCCACCTGGGACAGTTCACGTAGTGAGTGGATCAAGACGTTT.

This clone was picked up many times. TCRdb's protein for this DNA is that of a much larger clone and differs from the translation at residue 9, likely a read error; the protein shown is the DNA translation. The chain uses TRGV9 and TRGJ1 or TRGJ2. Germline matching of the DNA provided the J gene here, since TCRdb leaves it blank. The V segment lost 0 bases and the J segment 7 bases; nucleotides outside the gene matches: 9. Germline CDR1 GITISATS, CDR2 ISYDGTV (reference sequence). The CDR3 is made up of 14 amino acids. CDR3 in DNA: TGTGCCTTGTGGGAGGTGCAGGGGAGGTATAAGAAACTCTTT. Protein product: CALWEVQGRYKKLF.

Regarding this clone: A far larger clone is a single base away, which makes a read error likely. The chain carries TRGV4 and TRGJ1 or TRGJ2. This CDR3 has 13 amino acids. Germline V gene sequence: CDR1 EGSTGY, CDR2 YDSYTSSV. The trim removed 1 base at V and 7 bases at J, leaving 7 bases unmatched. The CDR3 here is CATWDGPRYKKLF. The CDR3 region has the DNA TGTGCCACCTGGGATGGTCCAAGGTATAAGAAACTCTTT.

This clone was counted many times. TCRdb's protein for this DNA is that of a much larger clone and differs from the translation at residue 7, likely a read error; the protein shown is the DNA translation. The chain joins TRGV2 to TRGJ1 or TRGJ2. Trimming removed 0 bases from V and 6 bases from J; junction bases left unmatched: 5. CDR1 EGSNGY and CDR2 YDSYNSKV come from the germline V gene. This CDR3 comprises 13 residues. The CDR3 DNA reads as TGTGCCACCTGGGACGGGCACGGTTATAAGAAACTCTTT. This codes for CATWDGHGYKKLF.